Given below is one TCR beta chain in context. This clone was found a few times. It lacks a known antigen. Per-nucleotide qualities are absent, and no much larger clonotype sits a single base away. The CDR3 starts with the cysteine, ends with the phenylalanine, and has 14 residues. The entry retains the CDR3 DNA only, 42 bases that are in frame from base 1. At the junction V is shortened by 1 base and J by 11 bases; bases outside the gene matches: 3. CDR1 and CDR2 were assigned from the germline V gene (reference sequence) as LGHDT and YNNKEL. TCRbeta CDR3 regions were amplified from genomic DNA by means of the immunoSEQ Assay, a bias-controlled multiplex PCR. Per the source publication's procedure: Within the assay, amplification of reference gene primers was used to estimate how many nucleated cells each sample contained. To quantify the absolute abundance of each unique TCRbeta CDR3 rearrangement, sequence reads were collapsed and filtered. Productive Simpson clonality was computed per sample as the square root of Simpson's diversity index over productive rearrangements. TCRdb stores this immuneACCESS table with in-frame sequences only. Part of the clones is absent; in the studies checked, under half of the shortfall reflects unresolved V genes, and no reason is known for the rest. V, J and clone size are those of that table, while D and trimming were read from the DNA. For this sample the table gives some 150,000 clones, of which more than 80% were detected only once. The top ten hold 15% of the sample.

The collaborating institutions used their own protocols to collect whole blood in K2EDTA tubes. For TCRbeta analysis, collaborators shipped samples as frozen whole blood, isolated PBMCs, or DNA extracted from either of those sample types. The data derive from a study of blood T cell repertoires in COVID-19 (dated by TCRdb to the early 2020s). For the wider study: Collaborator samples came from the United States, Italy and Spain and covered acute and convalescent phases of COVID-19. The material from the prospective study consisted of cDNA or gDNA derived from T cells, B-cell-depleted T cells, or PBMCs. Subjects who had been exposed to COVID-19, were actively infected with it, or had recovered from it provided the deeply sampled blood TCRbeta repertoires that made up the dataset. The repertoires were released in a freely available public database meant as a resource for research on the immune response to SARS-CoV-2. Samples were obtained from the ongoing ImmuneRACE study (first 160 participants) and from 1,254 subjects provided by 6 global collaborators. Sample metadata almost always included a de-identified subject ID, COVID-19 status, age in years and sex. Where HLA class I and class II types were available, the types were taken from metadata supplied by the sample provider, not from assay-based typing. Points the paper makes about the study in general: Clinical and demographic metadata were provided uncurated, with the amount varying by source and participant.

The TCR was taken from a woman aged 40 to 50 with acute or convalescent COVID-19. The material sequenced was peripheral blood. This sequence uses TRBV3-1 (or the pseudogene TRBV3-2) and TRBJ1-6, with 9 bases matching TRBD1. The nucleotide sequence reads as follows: TGTGCCAGCAGCCAAGTACGACAGGGGGCACCCCTCCACTTT. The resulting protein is CASSQVRQGAPLHF.